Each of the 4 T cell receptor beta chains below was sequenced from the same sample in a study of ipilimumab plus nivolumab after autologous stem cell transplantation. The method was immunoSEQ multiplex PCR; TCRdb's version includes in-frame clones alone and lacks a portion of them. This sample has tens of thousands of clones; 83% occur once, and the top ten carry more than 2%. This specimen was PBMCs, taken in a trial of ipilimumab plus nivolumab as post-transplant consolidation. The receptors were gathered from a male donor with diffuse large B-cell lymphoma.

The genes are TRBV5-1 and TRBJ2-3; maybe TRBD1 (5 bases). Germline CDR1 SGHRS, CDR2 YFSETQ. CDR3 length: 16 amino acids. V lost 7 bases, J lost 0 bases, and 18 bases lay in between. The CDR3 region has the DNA TGCGCCAGCCCGATCATGAGCAGGGTTAGCACAGATACGCAGTATTTT. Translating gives CASPIMSRVSTDTQYF.

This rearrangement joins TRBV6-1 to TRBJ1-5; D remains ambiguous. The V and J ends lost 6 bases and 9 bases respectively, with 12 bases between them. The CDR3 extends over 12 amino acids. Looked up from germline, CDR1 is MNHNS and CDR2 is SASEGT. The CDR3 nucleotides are TGTGCCAGCAGACACGCGTCCTGGCCCCAGCATTTT. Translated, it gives CASRHASWPQHF.

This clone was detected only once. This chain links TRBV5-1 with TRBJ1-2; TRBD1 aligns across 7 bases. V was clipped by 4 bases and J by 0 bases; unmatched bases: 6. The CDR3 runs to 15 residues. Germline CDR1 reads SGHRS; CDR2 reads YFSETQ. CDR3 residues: CASSAAGGTNYGYTF. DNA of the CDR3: TGCGCCAGCAGCGCGGCAGGGGGAACTAACTATGGCTACACCTTC.

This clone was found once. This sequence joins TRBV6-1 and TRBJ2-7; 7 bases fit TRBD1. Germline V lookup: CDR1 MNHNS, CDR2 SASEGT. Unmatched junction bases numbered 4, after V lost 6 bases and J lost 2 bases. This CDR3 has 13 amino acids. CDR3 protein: CASRLQGPYEQYF. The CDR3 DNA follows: TGTGCCAGCAGGCTACAGGGGCCCTACGAGCAGTACTTC.